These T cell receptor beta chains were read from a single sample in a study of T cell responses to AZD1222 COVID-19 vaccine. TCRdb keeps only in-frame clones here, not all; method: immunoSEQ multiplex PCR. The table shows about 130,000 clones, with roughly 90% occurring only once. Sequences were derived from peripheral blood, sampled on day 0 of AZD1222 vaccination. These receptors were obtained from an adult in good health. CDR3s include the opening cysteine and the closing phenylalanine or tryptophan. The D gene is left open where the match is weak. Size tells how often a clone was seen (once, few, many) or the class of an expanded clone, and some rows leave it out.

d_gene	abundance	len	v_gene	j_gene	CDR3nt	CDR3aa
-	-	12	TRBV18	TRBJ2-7	TGTGCCAGCTCACCCGACTCCTACGAGCAGTACTTC	CASSPDSYEQYF
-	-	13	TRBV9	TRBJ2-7	TGTGCCAGCAGCGTAGGGGACAACTACGAGCAGTACTTC	CASSVGDNYEQYF
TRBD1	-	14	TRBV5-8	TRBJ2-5	TGTGCCAGCAGGCCTCACAGGGGGCAAGAGACCCAGTACTTC	CASRPHRGQETQYF
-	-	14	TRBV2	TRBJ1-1	TGTGCCAGCAGTGTAGAGACAGTCTCCACTGAAGCTTTCTTT	CASSVETVSTEAFF
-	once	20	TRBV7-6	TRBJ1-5	TGTGCCAGCAGCTTATACTTGAGTACAGGGACCTTTATGGGCAATCAGCCCCAGCATTTT	CASSLYLSTGTFMGNQPQHF
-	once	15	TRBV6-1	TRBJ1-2	TGTGCCAGCAGTGACGTTTACAGTTACCTCTATGGCTACACCTTC	CASSDVYSYLYGYTF
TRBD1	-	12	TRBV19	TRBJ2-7	TGTGCCAGTGCGGACAGGAGATACGAGCAGTACTTC	CASADRRYEQYF
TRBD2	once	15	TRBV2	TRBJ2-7	TGTGCCAGCAGGGTGACTAGCGGGAGAGGCGGGGAGCAGTACTTC	CASRVTSGRGGEQYF
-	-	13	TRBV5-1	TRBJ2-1	TGCGCCAGCAGCTTTAGAAACTCCAATGAGCAGTTCTTC	CASSFRNSNEQFF
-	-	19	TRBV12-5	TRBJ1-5	TGTGCTAGTGGCTCCCCCGACGGAACCTTACCTCTTAGCAATCAGCCCCAGCATTTT	CASGSPDGTLPLSNQPQHF
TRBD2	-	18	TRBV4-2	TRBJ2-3	TGTGCCAGCAGCCAAGGCTGGGTAAGCGGGAGGGGCACAGATACGCAGTATTTT	CASSQGWVSGRGTDTQYF
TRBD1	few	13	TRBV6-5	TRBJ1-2	TGTGCCAGCAGTCGAGGACAGGGTAATGGCTACACCTTC	CASSRGQGNGYTF